The 2 T cell receptor beta chains given below trace back to one sample, sequenced in a study of blood T cell repertoires in COVID-19. Assay used: immunoSEQ multiplex PCR; TCRdb lists only in-frame clones, some missing. The sample includes roughly 220,000 clones, around four fifths of them seen just once. Input material: peripheral blood. All receptors derive from a man aged 30 to 39 with active or convalescent COVID-19.

The V and J genes are TRBV2 and TRBJ1-1, with 7 bases aligning to TRBD1. CDR1 SNHLY and CDR2 FYNNEI come from the germline V gene. The CDR3 runs to 12 residues. After removal of 6 bases from V and 10 bases from J, the junction contained 8 bases not matched to a gene. CDR3 loop: CASSLGQEGAFF. The CDR3 coding sequence is TGTGCCAGCAGCCTTGGACAGGAGGGAGCTTTCTTT.

The chain combines TRBV12-2 with TRBJ2-7; the table assigns TRBD2, which was not confirmed against the DNA. TRBV12-2 is a pseudogene. This CDR3 spans 21 amino acids. CDR3 sequence reads: CASRLAPFPFLLAGGSHEQYF. The DNA of the CDR3 is TGTGCAAGTCGCTTAGCTCCTTTTCCCTTCCTTCTAGCGGGAGGTTCCCACGAGCAGTACTTC.